This T cell receptor (beta chain) was found in a study of T cell repertoires in cytomegalovirus infection. Whole-study context: CMV infection plus the matching HLA type was flagged by public TCR beta signatures.

This clonotype was seen a few times. What it binds is not known. TCRdb reanalysed the reads using MiXCR and keeps one entry per CDR3 protein. The data hold about 320,000 distinct CDR3 sequences, with around a tenth observed a single time. This CDR3 contains 14 residues. Germline-derived CDR1 and CDR2 are DFQATT and SNEGSKA (reference sequence). Trimming cost V 1 base and J 2 bases, with 10 bases left between them. The study, taken as a whole, reports: CMV-specific TCR beta clonotypes restricted by HLA-C dominated the ex vivo response. Carriers of CMV and the relevant HLA type were discriminated by public TCR beta frequency.

The rearrangement uses TRBV20-1 and TRBJ2-3; D is unclear. The receptor comes from a human donor in good health (CMV status not recorded). Some clones in this sample may be carry-over from other donors' samples. Sample: PBMCs. CDR3 amino acids: CSARGHSYTDTQYF. CDR3 DNA: TGCAGTGCTAGAGGCCATTCGTACACAGATACGCAGTATTTT.